One and the same sample provided the 21 T cell receptor beta chains below, sequenced in a study of blood T cell repertoires in COVID-19. TCRdb's copy holds only in-frame clones and misses some; the assay was immunoSEQ multiplex PCR. The sample contains over 200,000 clones, 75% to 90% of which appear only once. Source material: PBMCs or T cells enriched from blood (not recorded which). These receptors were obtained from a man aged 35-49 years who had recovered from COVID-19.

The chain carries TRBV28 and TRBJ2-3; D gene ambiguous. The germline V gene has CDR1 MDHEN and CDR2 SYDVKM. V lost 5 bases and J lost 2, with 8 bases in between. The CDR3 consists of 13 residues. The CDR3 region is CASSKTLTDTQYF. DNA of the CDR3: TGTGCCAGCAGTAAGACTCTCACAGATACGCAGTATTTT.

This chain joins TRBV27 and TRBJ2-5; tentative D call: TRBD2 (5 bases). V lost 2 bases to trimming and J lost 5 bases, with 15 bases between them. This CDR3 spans 15 amino acids. Germline V gene sequence: CDR1 MNHEY, CDR2 SMNVEV (reference sequence). The CDR3 nucleotides are TGTGCCAGCAGTTTAATCCCCCTAGCTCGGGAGACCCAGTACTTC. It encodes CASSLIPLARETQYF.

This chain links TRBV7-9 with TRBJ2-1; D may be TRBD1 (6 bases). V was pared by 5 bases and J by 7 bases, with 15 bases between. From germline, CDR1 is SEHNR and CDR2 FQNEAQ (reference sequence). This CDR3 contains 14 residues. The CDR3 is CASSPGQLRNEQFF. The CDR3 DNA sequence: TGTGCCAGCAGCCCCGGACAGCTTCGAAATGAGCAGTTCTTC.

The chain has TRBV4-1 and TRBJ1-4; 10 positions agree with TRBD1. V was clipped by 4 bases and J by 2 bases; unmatched bases: 16. Germline CDR1 and CDR2: MGHRA and YSYEKL. The CDR3 runs 20 residues. CDR3 region: CASSPIPGTGDHGTNEKLFF. CDR3 nucleotide sequence: TGCGCCAGCAGCCCGATCCCCGGGACAGGGGACCATGGGACTAATGAAAAACTGTTTTTT.

The rearrangement uses TRBV7-9 and TRBJ1-6, with a possible D match to TRBD1 (5 bases). V lost 4 bases, J lost 0 bases, and 16 bases lay in between. Germline V gives CDR1 SEHNR, CDR2 FQNEAQ (reference sequence). The length of the CDR3 is 18 residues. CDR3 DNA sequence: TGTGCCAGCAGCTCGACTGACAGCCCGAGCTCCTATAATTCACCCCTCCACTTT. This encodes CASSSTDSPSSYNSPLHF.

The chain combines TRBV6-5 with TRBJ1-1; D is ambiguous. The CDR3 has 13 residues. With 5 bases removed from V and 0 bases from J, the gap between germline ends came to 7 bases. In germline, CDR1 is MNHEY, CDR2 SVGAGI. In DNA form, the CDR3 reads TGTGCCAGCAGTCCTCACATGAACACTGAAGCTTTCTTT. The encoded protein is CASSPHMNTEAFF.

V usage is TRBV28 and J usage is TRBJ1-3; D gene uncertain. V shed 1 base and J shed 0 bases, with 10 bases lying between them. The V gene's germline CDR1 is MDHEN and CDR2 SYDVKM. The CDR3 has 16 amino acids. The CDR3 is CASSLFGQVSGNTIYF. The CDR3, as DNA: TGTGCCAGCAGTTTATTTGGGCAAGTCTCTGGAAACACCATATATTTT.

This clone was seen just once. This chain links TRBV12-3 or TRBV12-4 with TRBJ1-2, with a possible D match to TRBD1 (5 bases). Trimming shortened V by 1 base and J by 4 bases, and 7 bases separated the two germline ends. There are 13 residues in the CDR3. The CDR3 DNA reads as TGTGCCAGCAGTTTAGGGACAACCTATGGCTACACCTTC. Its translation: CASSLGTTYGYTF.

This rearrangement joins TRBV4-1 to TRBJ1-1; 8 nucleotides align to TRBD1. The V gene end was trimmed by 6 bases and the J gene end by 1 base; junction bases not matched to a gene: 4. Per the germline V gene, CDR1 is MGHRA and CDR2 is YSYEKL. The CDR3 covers 14 residues. CDR3 in DNA: TGCGCCAGCAGAGAAGGGACAGGGAACACTGAAGCTTTCTTT. It specifies CASREGTGNTEAFF.

The genes are TRBV7-9 and TRBJ1-4, with D possibly being TRBD1 (6 bases). The length of the CDR3 is 13 residues. V was trimmed by 1 base and J by 6 bases, leaving 6 bases between them. In germline, CDR1 is SEHNR, CDR2 FQNEAQ (reference sequence). CDR3: CASSLGTDEKLFF. CDR3 DNA: TGTGCCAGCAGCTTAGGGACAGATGAAAAACTGTTTTTT. Together with reference TRBV7-9 and TRBJ1-4, the CDR3 gives the full variable domain: DTGVSQNPRHKITKRGQNVTFRCDPISEHNRLYWYRQTLGQGPEFLTYFQNEAQLEKSRLLSDRFSAERPKGSFSTLEIQRTEQGDSAMYLCASSLGTDEKLFFGSGTQLSVL.

The CDR3 protein is CATSDSGTGVGYTF. CDR3 nucleotide sequence: TGTGCCACCAGTGATTCCGGGACAGGGGTTGGCTACACCTTC. The chain couples TRBV24-1 to TRBJ1-2; 10 nucleotides agree with TRBD1. The V and J ends lost 2 bases and 7 bases, in that order; junction bases with no gene match: 3. The CDR3 extends over 14 amino acids. CDR1 and CDR2 from the germline V gene are KGHDR and SFDVKD.

The chain recombines TRBV13 with TRBJ2-5, with D unresolved. CDR1 and CDR2 from the germline V gene are PRHDT and FYEKMQ (reference sequence). The CDR3 extends over 14 amino acids. V lost 1 base to trimming and J lost 2 bases, with 8 bases between them. The CDR3 sequence: CASSLATPQETQYF. For the CDR3, the DNA is TGTGCCAGCAGCTTAGCCACACCTCAAGAGACCCAGTACTTC.

This rearrangement joins TRBV25-1 to TRBJ1-1; TRBD1 agrees at 8 bases. Trimming took 7 bases from V and 3 from J; bases not matched to a gene: 4. The CDR3 is made up of 13 amino acids. Germline CDR1 MGHDK, CDR2 SYGVNS. The CDR3, as DNA: TGTGCCAGCAAGGACAGGGAGGACACTGAAGCTTTCTTT. Amino acids: CASKDREDTEAFF.

The chain recombines TRBV6-5 with TRBJ1-1; unclear D gene. V lost 0 bases and J lost 6, with 17 bases in between. The germline CDR1 and CDR2 sequences are MNHEY and SVGAGI. This CDR3 is built from 16 residues. This chain's CDR3 is CASSYSYRLRGAEAFF. The CDR3 bases are TGTGCCAGCAGTTACTCATACCGGCTTCGGGGAGCTGAAGCTTTCTTT.

This chain links TRBV4-2 with TRBJ2-1; the match to TRBD2 covers 9 bases. The V and J ends lost 0 bases and 10 bases, in that order; junction bases with no gene match: 10. This CDR3 has 16 residues. The germline gives CDR1 LGHNA, CDR2 YNFKEQ. As DNA, the CDR3 is TGTGCCAGCAGCCAAGATGCGAGCGGGAGGTCGTGGGAGCAGTTCTTC. It specifies CASSQDASGRSWEQFF.

This clone occurred once. V usage is TRBV2 and J usage is TRBJ2-1; D unclear. The germline gives CDR1 SNHLY, CDR2 FYNNEI. V was trimmed by 5 bases and J by 9 bases, leaving 8 bases between them. This CDR3 is built from 11 residues. CDR3: CASSYNLEQFF. In DNA, the CDR3 is TGTGCCAGCAGTTATAATCTTGAGCAGTTCTTC.

The chain couples TRBV4-1 to TRBJ1-2; 7 nucleotides match TRBD1. From germline, CDR1 is MGHRA and CDR2 YSYEKL. CDR3 length: 14 residues. The V segment lost 3 bases and the J segment 4 bases; nucleotides outside the gene matches: 5. The CDR3 protein is CASSHNQGGYGYTF. CDR3 DNA: TGCGCCAGCAGCCACAATCAGGGGGGCTATGGCTACACCTTC.

The chain links TRBV10-3 to TRBJ2-7; 11 bases are shared with TRBD2. The CDR3 is made up of 14 amino acids. V shed 6 bases and J 4 bases; nucleotides not matched to a gene: 5. Germline V gene lookup returns CDR1 ENHRY and CDR2 SYGVKD. The CDR3 spells CAISPLAGVYEQYF. As DNA, the CDR3 is TGTGCCATCAGCCCACTAGCGGGAGTTTACGAGCAGTACTTC.

On this clone itself: A much larger clone sits a single nucleotide away, making a read error possible. The CDR3 ends on some other residue instead of the conserved phenylalanine or tryptophan, so this is likely a read error. It is unclear where the CDR3 begins or ends on the DNA, so no DNA is shown, and the CDR3 is as TCRdb lists it. CDR3 protein: CVSSAGQGCS. The V call is TRBV12-3 or TRBV12-4, the J call TRBJ1-4; the listed D gene, TRBD1, was not tested against the DNA. 10 amino acids form the CDR3, both terminal residues included.

The chain couples TRBV7-8 to TRBJ2-1; D unresolved. V lost 5 bases to trimming and J lost 8 bases, with 7 bases between them. CDR1 is SGHVS, CDR2 FQNEAQ, per germline. The CDR3 totals 11 residues. For the CDR3, the DNA is TGTGCCAGCAGCCTGTATGATGAGCAGTTCTTC. Protein: CASSLYDEQFF.

V is TRBV5-6 and J is TRBJ2-2; a possible D gene is TRBD2 (5 bases). Germline V gene data show CDR1 as SGHDT and CDR2 as YYEEEE. V lost 4 bases to trimming and J lost 4 bases, with 5 bases between them. The length of the CDR3 is 12 residues. The CDR3 loop is CASSGSTGELFF. CDR3 DNA sequence: TGTGCCAGCAGCGGGAGCACCGGGGAGCTGTTTTTT.